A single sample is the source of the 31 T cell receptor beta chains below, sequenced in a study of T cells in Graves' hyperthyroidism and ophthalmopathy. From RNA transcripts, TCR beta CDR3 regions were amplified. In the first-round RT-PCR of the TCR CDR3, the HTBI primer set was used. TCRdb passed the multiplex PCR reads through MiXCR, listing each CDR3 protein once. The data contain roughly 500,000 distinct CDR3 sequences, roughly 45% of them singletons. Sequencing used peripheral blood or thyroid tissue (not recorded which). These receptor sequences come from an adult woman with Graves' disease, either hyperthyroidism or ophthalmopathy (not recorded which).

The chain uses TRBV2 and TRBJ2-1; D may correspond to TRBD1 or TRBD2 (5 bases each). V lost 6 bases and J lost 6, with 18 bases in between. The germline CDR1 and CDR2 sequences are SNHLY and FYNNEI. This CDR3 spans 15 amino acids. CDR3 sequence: CASRYSEIGANEQFF. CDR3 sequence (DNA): TGTGCCAGCAGATATTCAGAGATCGGGGCCAATGAGCAGTTCTTC.

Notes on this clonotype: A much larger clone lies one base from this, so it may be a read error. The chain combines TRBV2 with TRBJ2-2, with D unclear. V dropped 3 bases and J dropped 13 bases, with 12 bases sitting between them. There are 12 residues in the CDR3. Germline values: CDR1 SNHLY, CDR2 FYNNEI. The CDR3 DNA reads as TGTGCCAGCAGTGACGGGTCGGTTTGGCTGTTTTTT. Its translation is CASSDGSVWLFF.

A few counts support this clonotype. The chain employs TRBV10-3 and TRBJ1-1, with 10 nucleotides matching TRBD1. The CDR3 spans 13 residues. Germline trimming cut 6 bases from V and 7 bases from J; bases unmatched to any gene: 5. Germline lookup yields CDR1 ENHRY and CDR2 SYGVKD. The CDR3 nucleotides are TGTGCCATCAGCGAGGACAGGGGGTTTGAAGCTTTCTTT. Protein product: CAISEDRGFEAFF.

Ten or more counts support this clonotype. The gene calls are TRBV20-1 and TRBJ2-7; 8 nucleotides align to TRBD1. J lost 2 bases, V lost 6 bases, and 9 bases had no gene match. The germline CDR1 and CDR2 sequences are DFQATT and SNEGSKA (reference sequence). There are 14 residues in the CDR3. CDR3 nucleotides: TGCAGTGCGGTGAGGACAGGGATACCCTACGAGCAGTACTTC. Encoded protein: CSAVRTGIPYEQYF.

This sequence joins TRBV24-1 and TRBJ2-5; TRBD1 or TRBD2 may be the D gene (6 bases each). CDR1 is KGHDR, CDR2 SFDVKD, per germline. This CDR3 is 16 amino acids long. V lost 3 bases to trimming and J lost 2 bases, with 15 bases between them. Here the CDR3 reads CATSDPVGGSQETQYF. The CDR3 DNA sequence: TGTGCCACCAGTGATCCCGTCGGGGGCAGTCAAGAGACCCAGTACTTC.

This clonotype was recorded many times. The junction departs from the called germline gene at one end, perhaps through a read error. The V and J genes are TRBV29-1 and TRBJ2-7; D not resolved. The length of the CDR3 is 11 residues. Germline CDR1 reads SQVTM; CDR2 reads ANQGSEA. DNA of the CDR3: TGCAGCGCTGAAACGGGTTACGAGCAGTACTTC. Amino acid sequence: CSAETGYEQYF.

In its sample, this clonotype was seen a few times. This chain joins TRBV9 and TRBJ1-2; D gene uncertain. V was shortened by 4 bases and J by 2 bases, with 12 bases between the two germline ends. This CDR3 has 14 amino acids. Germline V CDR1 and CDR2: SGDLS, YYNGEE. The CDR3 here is CASSSENGNYGYTF. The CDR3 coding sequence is TGTGCCAGCAGCAGCGAGAACGGAAACTATGGCTACACCTTC.

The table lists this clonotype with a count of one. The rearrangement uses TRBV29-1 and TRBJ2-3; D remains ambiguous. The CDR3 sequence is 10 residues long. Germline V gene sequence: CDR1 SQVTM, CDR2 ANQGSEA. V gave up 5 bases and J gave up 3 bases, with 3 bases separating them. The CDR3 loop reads CSVHTDTQYF. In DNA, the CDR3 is TGCAGCGTTCATACAGATACGCAGTATTTT.

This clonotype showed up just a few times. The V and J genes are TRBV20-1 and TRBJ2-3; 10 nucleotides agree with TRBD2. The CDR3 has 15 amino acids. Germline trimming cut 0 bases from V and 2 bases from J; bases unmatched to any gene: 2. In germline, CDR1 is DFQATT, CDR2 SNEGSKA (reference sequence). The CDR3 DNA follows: TGCAGTGCTAGAGACAGCGGGAGGGCCACAGATACGCAGTATTTT. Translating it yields CSARDSGRATDTQYF.

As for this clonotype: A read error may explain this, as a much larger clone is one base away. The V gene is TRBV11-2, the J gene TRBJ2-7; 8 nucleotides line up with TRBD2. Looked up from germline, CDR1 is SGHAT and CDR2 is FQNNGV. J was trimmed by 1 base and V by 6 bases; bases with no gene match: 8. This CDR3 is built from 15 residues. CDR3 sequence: CASSLRRGGSYEQYF. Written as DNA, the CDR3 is TGTGCCAGCAGTTTGCGACGGGGGGGTTCCTACGAGCAGTACTTC.

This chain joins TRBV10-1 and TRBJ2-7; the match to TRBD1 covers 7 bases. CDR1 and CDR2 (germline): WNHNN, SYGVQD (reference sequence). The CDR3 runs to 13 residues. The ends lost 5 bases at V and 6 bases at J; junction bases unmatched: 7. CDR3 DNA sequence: TGCGCCAGCAGTAGACAGGGATGGGTCGAGCAGTACTTC. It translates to CASSRQGWVEQYF.

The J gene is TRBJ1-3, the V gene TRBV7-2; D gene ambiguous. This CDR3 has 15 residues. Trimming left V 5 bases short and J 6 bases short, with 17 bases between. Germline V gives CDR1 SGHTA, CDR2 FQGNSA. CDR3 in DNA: TGTGCCAGCAGCCCAAGACATGGTGGCGAAAACACCATATATTTT. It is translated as CASSPRHGGENTIYF.

This CDR3 reads CASSLTEGHQPQHF. Written as DNA, the CDR3 is TGTGCCAGCAGCCTGACAGAGGGCCATCAGCCCCAGCATTTT. This sequence joins TRBV11-1 and TRBJ1-5; a weak D match, TRBD1 (5 bases). Deletions cut 5 bases from V and 5 bases from J, with 13 bases between. Germline V gene lookup returns CDR1 SGHAT and CDR2 FQDESV (reference sequence). The CDR3 extends over 14 amino acids.

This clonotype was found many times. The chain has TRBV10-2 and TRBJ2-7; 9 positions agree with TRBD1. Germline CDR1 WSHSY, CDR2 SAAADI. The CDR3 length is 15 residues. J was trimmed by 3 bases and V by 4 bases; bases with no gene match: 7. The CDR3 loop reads CASSGPWGQGYEQYF. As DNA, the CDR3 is TGCGCCAGCAGTGGACCTTGGGGACAGGGCTACGAGCAGTACTTC.

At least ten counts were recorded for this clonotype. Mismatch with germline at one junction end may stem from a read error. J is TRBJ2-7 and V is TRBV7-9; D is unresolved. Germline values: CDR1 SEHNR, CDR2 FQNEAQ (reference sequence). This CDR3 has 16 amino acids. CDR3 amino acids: CASSPSRATLHEGQRF. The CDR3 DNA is TGTGCCAGCAGCCCGTCACGCGCTACCTTACATGAAGGTCAGCGCTTC. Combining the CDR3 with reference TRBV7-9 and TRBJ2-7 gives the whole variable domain DTGVSQNPRHKITKRGQNVTFRCDPISEHNRLYWYRQTLGQGPEFLTYFQNEAQLEKSRLLSDRFSAERPKGSFSTLEIQRTEQGDSAMYLCASSPSRATLHEGQRFGPGTRLTVT.

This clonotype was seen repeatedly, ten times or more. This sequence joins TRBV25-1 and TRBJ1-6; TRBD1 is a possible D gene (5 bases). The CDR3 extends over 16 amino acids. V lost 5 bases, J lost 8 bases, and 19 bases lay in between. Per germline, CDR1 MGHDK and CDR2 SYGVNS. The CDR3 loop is CASSPRGTVFDSPLHF. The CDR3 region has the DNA TGTGCCAGCAGTCCCCGCGGGACGGTGTTCGATTCACCCCTCCACTTT.

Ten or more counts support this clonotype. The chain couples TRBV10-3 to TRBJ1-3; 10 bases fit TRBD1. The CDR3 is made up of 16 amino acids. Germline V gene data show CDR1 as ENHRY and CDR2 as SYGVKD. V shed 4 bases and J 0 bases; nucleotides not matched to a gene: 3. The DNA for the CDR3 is TGTGCCATCAGTGGCCGACAGGGGGCCTCTGGAAACACCATATATTTT. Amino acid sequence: CAISGRQGASGNTIYF.

The CDR3 region has the DNA TGTGCCAGCAGTGGGGGGGCCCCAGGGGAGCAGTACTTC. Its protein is CASSGGAPGEQYF. The genes are TRBV13 and TRBJ2-7; TRBD2 is a possible D gene (7 bases). There are 13 residues in the CDR3. Trimming shortened V by 6 bases and J by 7 bases, and 16 bases separated the two germline ends. Germline V gives CDR1 PRHDT, CDR2 FYEKMQ (reference sequence).

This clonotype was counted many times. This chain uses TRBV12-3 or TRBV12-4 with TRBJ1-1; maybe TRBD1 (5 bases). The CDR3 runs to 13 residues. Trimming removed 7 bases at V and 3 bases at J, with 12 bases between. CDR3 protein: CASTLGRYTEAFF. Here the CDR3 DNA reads TGTGCCAGCACCTTGGGGCGGTACACTGAAGCTTTCTTT.

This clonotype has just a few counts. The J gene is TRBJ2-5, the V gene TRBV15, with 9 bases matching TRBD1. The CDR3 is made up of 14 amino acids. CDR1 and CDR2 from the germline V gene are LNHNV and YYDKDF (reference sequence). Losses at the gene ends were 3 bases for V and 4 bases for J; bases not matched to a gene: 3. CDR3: CATSRDRGTETQYF. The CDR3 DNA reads TGTGCCACCAGCAGGGACAGGGGAACAGAGACCCAGTACTTC.

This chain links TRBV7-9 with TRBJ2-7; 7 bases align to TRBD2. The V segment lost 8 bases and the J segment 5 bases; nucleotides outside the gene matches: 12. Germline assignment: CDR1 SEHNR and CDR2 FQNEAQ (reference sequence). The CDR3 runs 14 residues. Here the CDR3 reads CASSGWEGPNEQYF. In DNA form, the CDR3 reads TGTGCCAGCTCCGGCTGGGAGGGGCCAAACGAGCAGTACTTC.

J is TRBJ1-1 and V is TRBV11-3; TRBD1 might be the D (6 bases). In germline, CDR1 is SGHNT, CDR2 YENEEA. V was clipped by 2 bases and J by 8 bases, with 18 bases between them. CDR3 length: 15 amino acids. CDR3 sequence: CASSLLTGLKKEAFF. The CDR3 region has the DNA TGTGCCAGCAGCTTACTGACAGGCCTGAAAAAAGAAGCTTTCTTT.

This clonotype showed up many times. CDR3 nucleotide sequence: TGTGCCAGCACCAACCACGGGGGGCAGGAAGCTTTCTTT. It encodes CASTNHGGQEAFF. V usage is TRBV28 and J usage is TRBJ1-1, with TRBD1 as a possible D gene (6 bases). V gave up 7 bases and J gave up 8 bases, with 17 bases separating them. CDR1 is MDHEN and CDR2 is SYDVKM in the germline V gene. The CDR3 covers 13 residues. Complete variable domain (other parts from reference TRBV28 and TRBJ1-1): DVKVTQSSRYLVKRTGEKVFLECVQDMDHENMFWYRQDPGLGLRLIYFSYDVKMKEKGDIPEGYSVSREKKERFSLILESASTNQTSMYLCASTNHGGQEAFFGQGTRLTVV.

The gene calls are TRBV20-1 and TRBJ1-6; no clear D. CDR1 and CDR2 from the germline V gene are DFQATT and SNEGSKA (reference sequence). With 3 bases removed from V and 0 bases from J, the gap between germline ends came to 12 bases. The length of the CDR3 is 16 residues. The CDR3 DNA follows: TGCAGTGCTAGGGTACTACAGAGCTCCTATAATTCACCCCTCCACTTT. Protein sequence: CSARVLQSSYNSPLHF.

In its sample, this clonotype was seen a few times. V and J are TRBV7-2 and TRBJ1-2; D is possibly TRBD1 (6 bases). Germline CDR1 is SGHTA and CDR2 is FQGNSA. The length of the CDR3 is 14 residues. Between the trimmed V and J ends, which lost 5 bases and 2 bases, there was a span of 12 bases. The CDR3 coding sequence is TGTGCCAGCAGCCGCGGCGGGACAAACTATGGCTACACCTTC. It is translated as CASSRGGTNYGYTF.

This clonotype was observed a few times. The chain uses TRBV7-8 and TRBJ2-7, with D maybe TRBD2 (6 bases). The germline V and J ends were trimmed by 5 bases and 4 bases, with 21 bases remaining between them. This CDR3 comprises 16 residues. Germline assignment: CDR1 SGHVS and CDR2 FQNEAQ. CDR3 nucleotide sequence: TGTGCCAGCAGCGACCGCGGGGCCCCTGGAAAGTACGAGCAGTACTTC. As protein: CASSDRGAPGKYEQYF. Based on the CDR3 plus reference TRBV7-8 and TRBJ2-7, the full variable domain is GAGVSQSPRYKVAKRGQDVALRCDPISGHVSLFWYQQALGQGPEFLTYFQNEAQLDKSGLPSDRFFAERPEGSVSTLKIQRTQQEDSAVYLCASSDRGAPGKYEQYFGPGTRLTVT.

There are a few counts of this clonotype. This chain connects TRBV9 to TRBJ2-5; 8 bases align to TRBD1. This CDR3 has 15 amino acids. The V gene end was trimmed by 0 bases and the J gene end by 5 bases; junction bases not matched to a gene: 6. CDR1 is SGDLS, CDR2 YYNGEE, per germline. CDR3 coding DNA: TGTGCCAGCAGCGTAGCGGCAGGGGGCTGGGAGACCCAGTACTTC. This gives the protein CASSVAAGGWETQYF.

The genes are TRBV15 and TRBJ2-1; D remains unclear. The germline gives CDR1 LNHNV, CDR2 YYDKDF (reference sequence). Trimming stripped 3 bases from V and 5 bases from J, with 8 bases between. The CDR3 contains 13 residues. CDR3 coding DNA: TGTGCCACCAGCAGGGGCTTCCACAATGAGCAGTTCTTC. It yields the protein CATSRGFHNEQFF. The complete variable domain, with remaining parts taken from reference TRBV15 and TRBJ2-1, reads DAMVIQNPRYQVTQFGKPVTLSCSQTLNHNVMYWYQQKSSQAPKLLFHYYDKDFNNEADTPDNFQSRRPNTSFCFLDIRSPGLGDTAMYLCATSRGFHNEQFFGPGTRLTVL.

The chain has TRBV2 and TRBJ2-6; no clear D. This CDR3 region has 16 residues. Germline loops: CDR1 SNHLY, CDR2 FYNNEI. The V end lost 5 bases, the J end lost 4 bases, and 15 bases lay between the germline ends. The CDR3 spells CASSWSSQVGANVLTF. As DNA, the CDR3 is TGTGCCAGCAGTTGGAGCTCCCAGGTGGGGGCCAACGTCCTGACTTTC.

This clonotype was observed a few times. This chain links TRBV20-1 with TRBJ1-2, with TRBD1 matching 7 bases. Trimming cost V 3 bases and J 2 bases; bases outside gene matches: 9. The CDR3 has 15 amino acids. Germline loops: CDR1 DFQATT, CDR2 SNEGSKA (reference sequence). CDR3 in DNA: TGCAGTGCTAGGATCCAACAGGGGTTCAACTATGGCTACACCTTC. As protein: CSARIQQGFNYGYTF.

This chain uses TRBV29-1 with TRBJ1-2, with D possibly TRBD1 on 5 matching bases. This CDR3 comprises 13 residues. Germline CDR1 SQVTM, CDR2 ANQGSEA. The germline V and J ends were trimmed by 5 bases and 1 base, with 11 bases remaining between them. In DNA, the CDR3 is TGCAGCGTTCCCATGGGGCATAACTATGGCTACACCTTC. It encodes CSVPMGHNYGYTF. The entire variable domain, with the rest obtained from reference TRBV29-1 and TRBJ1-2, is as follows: SAVISQKPSRDICQRGTSLTIQCQVDSQVTMMFWYRQQPGQSLTLIATANQGSEATYESGFVIDKFPISRPNLTFSTLTVSNMSPEDSSIYLCSVPMGHNYGYTFGSGTRLTVV.